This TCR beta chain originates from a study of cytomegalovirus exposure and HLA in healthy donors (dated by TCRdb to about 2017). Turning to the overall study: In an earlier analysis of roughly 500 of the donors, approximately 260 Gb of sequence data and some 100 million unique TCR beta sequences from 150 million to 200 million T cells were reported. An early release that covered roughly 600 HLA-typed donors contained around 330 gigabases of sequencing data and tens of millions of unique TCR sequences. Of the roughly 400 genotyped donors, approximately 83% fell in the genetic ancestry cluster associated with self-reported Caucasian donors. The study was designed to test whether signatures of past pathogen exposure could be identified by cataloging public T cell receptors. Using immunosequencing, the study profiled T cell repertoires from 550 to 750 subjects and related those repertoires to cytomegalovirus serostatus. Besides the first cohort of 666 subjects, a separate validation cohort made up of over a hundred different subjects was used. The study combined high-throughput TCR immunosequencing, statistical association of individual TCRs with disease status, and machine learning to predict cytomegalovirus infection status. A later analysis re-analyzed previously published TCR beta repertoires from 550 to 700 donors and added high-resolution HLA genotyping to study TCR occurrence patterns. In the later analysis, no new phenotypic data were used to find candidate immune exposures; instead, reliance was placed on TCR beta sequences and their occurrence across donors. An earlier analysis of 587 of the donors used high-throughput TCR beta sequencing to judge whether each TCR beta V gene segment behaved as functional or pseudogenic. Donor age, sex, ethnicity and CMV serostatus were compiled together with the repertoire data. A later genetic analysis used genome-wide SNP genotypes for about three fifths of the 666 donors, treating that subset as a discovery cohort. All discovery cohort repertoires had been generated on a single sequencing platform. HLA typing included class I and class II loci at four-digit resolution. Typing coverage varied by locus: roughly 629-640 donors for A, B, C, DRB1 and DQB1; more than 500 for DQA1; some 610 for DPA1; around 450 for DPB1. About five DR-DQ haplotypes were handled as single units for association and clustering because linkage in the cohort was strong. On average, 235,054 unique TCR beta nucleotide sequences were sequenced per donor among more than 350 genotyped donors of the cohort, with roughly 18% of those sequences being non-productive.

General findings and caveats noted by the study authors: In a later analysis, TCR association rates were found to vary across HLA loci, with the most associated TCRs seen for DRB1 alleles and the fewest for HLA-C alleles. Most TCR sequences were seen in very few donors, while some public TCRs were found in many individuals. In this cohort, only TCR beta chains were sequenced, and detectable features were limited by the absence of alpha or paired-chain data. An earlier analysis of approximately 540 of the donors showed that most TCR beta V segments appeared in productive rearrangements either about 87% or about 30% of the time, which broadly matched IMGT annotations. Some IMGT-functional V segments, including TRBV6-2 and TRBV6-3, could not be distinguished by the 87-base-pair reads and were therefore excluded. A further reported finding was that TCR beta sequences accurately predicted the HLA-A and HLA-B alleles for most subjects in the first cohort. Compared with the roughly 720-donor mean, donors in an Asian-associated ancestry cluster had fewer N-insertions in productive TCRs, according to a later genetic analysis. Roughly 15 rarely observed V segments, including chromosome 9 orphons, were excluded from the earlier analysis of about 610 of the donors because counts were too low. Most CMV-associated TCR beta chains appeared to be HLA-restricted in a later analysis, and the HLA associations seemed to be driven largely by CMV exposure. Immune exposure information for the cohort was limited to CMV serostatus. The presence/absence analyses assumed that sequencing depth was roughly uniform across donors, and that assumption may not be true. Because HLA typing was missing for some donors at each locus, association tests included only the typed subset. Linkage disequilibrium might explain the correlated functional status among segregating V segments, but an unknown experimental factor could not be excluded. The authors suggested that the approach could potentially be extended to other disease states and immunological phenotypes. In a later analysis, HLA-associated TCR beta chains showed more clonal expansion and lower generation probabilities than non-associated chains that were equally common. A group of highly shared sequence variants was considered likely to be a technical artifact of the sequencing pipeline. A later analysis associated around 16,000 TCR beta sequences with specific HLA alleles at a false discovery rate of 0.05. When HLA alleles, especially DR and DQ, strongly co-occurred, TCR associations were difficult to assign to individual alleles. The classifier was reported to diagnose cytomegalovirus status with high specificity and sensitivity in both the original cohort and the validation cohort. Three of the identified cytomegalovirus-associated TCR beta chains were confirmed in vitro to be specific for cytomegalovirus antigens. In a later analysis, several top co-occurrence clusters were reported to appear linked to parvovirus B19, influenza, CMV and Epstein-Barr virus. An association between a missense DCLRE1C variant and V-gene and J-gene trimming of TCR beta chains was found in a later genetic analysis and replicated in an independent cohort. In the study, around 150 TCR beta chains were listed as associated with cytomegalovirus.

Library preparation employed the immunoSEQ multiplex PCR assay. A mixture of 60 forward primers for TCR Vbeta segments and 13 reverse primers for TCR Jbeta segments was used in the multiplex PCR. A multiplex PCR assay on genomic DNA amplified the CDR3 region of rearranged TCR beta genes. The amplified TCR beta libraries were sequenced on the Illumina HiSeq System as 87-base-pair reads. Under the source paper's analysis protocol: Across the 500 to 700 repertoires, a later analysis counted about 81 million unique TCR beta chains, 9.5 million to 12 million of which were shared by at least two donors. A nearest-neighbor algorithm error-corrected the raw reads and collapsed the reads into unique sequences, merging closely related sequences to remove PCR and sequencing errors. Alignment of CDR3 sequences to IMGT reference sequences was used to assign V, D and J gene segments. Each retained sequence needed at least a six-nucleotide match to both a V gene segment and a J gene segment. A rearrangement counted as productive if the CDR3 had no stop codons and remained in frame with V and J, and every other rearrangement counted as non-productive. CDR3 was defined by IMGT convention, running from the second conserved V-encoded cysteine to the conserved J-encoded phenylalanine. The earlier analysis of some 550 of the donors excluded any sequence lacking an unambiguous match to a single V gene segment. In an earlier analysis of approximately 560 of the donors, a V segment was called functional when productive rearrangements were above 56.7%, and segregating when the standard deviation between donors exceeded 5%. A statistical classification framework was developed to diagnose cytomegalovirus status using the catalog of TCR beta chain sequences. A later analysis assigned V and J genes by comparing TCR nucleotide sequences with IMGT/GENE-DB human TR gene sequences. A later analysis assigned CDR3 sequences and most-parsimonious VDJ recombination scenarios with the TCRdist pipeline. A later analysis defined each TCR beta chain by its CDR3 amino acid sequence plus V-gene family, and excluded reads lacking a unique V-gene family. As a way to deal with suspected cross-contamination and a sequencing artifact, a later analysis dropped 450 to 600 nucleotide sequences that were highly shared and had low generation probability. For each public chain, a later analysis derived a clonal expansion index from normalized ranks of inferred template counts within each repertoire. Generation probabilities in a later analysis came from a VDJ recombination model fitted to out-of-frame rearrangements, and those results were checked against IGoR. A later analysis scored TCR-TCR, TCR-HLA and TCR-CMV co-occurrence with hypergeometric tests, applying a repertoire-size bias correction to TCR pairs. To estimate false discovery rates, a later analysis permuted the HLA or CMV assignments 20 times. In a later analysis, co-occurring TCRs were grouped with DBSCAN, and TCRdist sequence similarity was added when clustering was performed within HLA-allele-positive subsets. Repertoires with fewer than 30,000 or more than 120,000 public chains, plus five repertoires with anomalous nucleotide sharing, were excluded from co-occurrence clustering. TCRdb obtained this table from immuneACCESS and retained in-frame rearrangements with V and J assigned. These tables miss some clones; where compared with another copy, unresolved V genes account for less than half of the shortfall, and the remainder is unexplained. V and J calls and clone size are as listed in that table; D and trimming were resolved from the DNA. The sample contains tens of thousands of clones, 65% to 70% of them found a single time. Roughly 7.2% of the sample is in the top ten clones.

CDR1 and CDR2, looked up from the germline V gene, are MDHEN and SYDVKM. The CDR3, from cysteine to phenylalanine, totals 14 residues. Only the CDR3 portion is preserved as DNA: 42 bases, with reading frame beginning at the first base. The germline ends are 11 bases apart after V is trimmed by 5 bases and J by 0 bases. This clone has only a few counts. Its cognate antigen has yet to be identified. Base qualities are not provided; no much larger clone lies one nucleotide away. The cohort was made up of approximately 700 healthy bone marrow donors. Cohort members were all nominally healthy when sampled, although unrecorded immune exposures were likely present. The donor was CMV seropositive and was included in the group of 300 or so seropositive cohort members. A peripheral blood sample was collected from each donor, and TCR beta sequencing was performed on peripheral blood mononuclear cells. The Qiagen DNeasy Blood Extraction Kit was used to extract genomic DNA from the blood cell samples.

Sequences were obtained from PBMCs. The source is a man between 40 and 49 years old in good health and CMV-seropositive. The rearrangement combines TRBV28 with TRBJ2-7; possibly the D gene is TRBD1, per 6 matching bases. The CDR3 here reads CASSATGPSYEQYF. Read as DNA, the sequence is TGTGCCAGCAGTGCCACAGGGCCCTCCTACGAGCAGTACTTC.